This TCR beta chain came from a study of cytomegalovirus exposure and HLA in healthy donors. Overall study findings and caveats: A missense variant in DCLRE1C was later tied to TCR beta V- and J-gene trimming.

The CDR3 covers 14 residues. The germline V gene has CDR1 MDHEN and CDR2 SYDVKM. Trimming took 2 bases from V and 0 from J, leaving 6 bases between them. The PCR used 60 Vbeta and 13 Jbeta primers. Clones were read by immunoSEQ multiplex PCR, and TCRdb kept only the in-frame ones, dropping some. The data show about 150,000 clones, roughly 63% seen once. This clone was recorded a few times. Antigen: not known. Within the sample, other DNA sequences also encode this same CDR3. This chain joins TRBV28 and TRBJ2-3; D is possibly TRBD2 (6 bases). The clonotype was recovered from an older woman in good health and CMV-seropositive. Sequenced: PBMCs. In nucleotides, the CDR3 is TGTGCCAGCAGTTTAGCGGGGAGCACAGATACGCAGTATTTT. Amino acids: CASSLAGSTDTQYF.